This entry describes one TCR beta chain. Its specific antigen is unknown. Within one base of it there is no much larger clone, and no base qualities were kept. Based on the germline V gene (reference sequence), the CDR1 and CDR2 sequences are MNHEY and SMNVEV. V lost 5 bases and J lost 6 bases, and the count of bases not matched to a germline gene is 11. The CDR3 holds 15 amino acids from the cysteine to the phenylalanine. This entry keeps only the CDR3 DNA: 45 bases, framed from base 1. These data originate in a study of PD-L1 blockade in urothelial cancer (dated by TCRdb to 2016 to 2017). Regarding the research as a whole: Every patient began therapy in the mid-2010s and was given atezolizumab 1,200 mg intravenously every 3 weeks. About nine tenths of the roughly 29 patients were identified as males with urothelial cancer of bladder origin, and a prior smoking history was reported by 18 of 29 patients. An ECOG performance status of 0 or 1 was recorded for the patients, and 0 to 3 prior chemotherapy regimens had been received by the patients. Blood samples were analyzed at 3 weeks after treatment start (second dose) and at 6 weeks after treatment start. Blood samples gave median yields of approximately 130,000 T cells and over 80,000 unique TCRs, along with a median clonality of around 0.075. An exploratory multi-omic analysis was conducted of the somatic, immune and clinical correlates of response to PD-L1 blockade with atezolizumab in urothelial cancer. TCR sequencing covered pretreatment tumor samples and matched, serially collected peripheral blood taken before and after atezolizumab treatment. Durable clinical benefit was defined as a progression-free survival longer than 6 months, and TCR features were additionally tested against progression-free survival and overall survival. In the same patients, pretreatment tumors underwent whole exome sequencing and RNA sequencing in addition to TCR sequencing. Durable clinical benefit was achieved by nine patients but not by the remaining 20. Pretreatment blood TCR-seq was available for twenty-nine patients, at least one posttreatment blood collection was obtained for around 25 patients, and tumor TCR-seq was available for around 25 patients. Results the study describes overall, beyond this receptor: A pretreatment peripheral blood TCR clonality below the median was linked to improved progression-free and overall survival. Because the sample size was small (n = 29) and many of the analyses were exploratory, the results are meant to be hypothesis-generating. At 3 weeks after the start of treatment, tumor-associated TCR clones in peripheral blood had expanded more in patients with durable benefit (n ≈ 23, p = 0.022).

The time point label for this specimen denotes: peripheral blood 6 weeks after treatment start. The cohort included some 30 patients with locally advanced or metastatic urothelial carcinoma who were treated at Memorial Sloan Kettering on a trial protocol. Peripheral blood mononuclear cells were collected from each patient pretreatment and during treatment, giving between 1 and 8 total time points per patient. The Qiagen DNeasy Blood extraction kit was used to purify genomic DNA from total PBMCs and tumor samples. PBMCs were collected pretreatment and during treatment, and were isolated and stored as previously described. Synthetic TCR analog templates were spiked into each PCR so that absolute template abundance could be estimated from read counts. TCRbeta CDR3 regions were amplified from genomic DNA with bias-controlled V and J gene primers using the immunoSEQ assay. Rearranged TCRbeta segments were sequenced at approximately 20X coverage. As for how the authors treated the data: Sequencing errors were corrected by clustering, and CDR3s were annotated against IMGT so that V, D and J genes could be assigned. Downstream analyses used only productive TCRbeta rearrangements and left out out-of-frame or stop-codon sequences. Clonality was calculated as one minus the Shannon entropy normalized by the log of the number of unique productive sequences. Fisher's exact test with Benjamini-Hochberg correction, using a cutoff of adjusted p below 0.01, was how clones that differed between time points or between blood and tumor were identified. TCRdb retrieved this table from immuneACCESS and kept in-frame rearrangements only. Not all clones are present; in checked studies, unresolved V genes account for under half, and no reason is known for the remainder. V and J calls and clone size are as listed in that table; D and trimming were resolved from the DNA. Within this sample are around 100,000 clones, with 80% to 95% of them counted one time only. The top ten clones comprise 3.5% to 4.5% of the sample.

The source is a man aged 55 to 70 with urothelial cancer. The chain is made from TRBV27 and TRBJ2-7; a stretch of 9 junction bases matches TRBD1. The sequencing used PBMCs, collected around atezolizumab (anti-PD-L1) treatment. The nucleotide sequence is TGTGCCAGCAGTCCCGCGGGACAGGGAAAGAGCGAGCAGTACTTC. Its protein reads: CASSPAGQGKSEQYF.